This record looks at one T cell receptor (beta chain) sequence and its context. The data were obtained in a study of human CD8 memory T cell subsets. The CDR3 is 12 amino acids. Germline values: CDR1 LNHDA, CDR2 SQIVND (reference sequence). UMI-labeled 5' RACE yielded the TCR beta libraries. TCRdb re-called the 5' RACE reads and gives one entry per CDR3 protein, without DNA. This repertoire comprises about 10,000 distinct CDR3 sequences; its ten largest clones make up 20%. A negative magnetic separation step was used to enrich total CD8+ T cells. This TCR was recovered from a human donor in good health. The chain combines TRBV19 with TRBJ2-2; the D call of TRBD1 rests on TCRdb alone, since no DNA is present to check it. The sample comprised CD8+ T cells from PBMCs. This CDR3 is CASSHGGDTLFF.